The 6 T cell receptor beta chains below come from one sample, sequenced in a study of metastatic and nonmetastatic thyroid tumors. Through MiXCR, TCRdb re-clonotyped the PCR reads. The data show 30,000 or so clones, 25% to 35% seen once. Patients underwent thyroid surgery, and none had received any treatment before it. Source material: blood. These receptor sequences come from a female donor with papillary thyroid cancer or a benign thyroid nodule (not recorded which). Some clones in this sample may be carry-over from other donors' samples.

This clone was seen repeatedly, ten times or more. This chain links TRBV7-9 with TRBJ2-7; D is unclear. The CDR3 covers 13 residues. Deletions cut 5 bases from V and 1 base from J, with 9 bases between. The germline V gene has CDR1 SEHNR and CDR2 FQNEAQ (reference sequence). CDR3 bases: TGTGCCAGCAGCGTGACTGAGTCCTACGAGCAGTACTTC. The encoded protein is CASSVTESYEQYF.

The sample holds a few counts of this clone. The genes are TRBV5-1 and TRBJ2-1; a weak D match, TRBD1 (5 bases). V shed 1 base and J shed 6 bases, with 14 bases lying between them. Per germline, CDR1 SGHRS and CDR2 YFSETQ. CDR3 length equals 15 residues. The DNA of the CDR3 is TGCGCCAGCAGCTTGTACACGGATAGGGGCAATGAGCAGTTCTTC. As protein: CASSLYTDRGNEQFF.

The chain combines TRBV20-1 with TRBJ2-1, with 12 positions matching TRBD2. The junction had 5 bases not matched to a gene; V was cut back by 5 bases and J by 6 bases. The CDR3 runs to 14 residues. From germline, CDR1 is DFQATT and CDR2 SNEGSKA (reference sequence). In nucleotides, the CDR3 is TGCAGTGCTGCCTTGACTAGCGGGAGCAATGAGCAGTTCTTC. Residues: CSAALTSGSNEQFF.

The J gene is TRBJ1-6, the V gene TRBV15; D unresolved. The CDR3 runs to 16 residues. Germline CDR1 is LNHNV and CDR2 is YYDKDF (reference sequence). Trimming cost V 3 bases and J 9 bases, with 18 bases left between them. CDR3 nucleotide sequence: TGTGCCACCAGCAGCGACCTGGCCCTCCGGGGTTCACCCCTCCACTTT. This codes for CATSSDLALRGSPLHF.

This clone was observed a few times. A much larger clone is a single base away; this may be a read error. The rearrangement uses TRBV9 and TRBJ1-1, with a weak D call TRBD1 (6 bases). CDR3 length: 14 amino acids. Germline V gives CDR1 SGDLS, CDR2 YYNGEE. The CDR3 sequence: CASSVGTANTEGFF. DNA of the CDR3: TGTGCCAGCAGCGTAGGGACAGCAAACACTGAAGGTTTCTTT.

In the case of this clone: Because it lacks the conserved phenylalanine or tryptophan at the end, this CDR3 is likely a read error. V usage is TRBV6-4 and J usage is TRBJ2-2, with TRBD1 matching 9 bases. Germline V gene sequence: CDR1 MRHNA, CDR2 SNTAGT. V was clipped by 5 bases and J by 7 bases; unmatched bases: 5. The CDR3 has 14 amino acids. The CDR3 region is CASSSTGGNGELFC. The CDR3 coding sequence is TGTGCCAGCAGTTCAACAGGGGGCAACGGGGAGCTGTTTTGT.